One sample yielded the 21 T cell receptor beta chains listed below, sequenced in a study of cytotoxic CD8 clonotypes in ibrutinib-treated CLL. Sequencing used immunoSEQ multiplex PCR; TCRdb keeps in-frame clones, though not all of them. This sample carries 250,000 to 350,000 clones, around 69% of them seen once, and the ten largest clones take about 5.8%. Material: PBMCs, obtained at disease progression, from a patient treated with ibrutinib. The receptors shown here come from a human donor with chronic lymphocytic leukemia.

The J gene is TRBJ1-2, the V gene TRBV5-4, with 7 bases that match TRBD1. This CDR3 contains 16 residues. Germline CDR1 reads SGHNT; CDR2 reads YYREEE (reference sequence). V was clipped by 0 bases and J by 1 base; unmatched bases: 6. CDR3 in DNA: TGTGCCAGCAGCTTGGCAGGGGGGTACGATAACTATGGCTACACCTTC. Amino acids: CASSLAGGYDNYGYTF.

The chain joins TRBV6-6 to TRBJ2-3, with D perhaps being TRBD1 or TRBD2 (6 bases each). Germline V gives CDR1 MNHNY, CDR2 SVGAGI (reference sequence). The CDR3 runs 14 residues. Deletions cut 0 bases from V and 9 bases from J, with 13 bases between. CDR3 nucleotides: TGTGCCAGCAGTTACTCGGGGGGCGGTGGGACGCAGTATTTT. It codes for CASSYSGGGGTQYF.

This chain links TRBV6-5 with TRBJ1-5; no definite D call. CDR3 length equals 15 residues. In germline, CDR1 is MNHEY, CDR2 SVGAGI. Deletions cut 3 bases from V and 6 bases from J, with 15 bases between. The CDR3 here is CASSYSGKEGQPQHF. The DNA of the CDR3 is TGTGCCAGCAGTTATTCCGGGAAGGAGGGTCAGCCCCAGCATTTT.

The chain carries TRBV19 and TRBJ2-1, with a possible D match to TRBD2 (6 bases). Germline loops: CDR1 LNHDA, CDR2 SQIVND (reference sequence). The V and J ends lost 4 bases and 12 bases respectively, with 22 bases between them. The CDR3 has 15 residues. The CDR3 coding sequence is TGTGCCAGTAGTACACGATCCGGGAGTCACCATCTGCAGTTCTTC. This codes for CASSTRSGSHHLQFF.

The chain uses TRBV29-1 and TRBJ1-5; weak D call: TRBD1 (6 bases). The CDR3 is made up of 13 amino acids. From germline, CDR1 is SQVTM and CDR2 ANQGSEA. V gave up 2 bases and J gave up 6 bases, with 11 bases separating them. CDR3 DNA sequence: TGCAGCGTTGAAATGGGGGCCGGTCAGCCCCAGCATTTT. Protein product: CSVEMGAGQPQHF.

This chain joins TRBV15 and TRBJ1-5; possible D gene TRBD1, 6 bases. The CDR3 is 15 residues long. Trimming removed 0 bases at V and 3 bases at J, with 9 bases between. Per the germline V gene, CDR1 is LNHNV and CDR2 is YYDKDF (reference sequence). DNA for the CDR3: TGTGCCACCAGCAGAGATTCAGGGGCCAATCAGCCCCAGCATTTT. It specifies CATSRDSGANQPQHF.

This clone has a single count. The chain joins TRBV7-8 to TRBJ2-7, with TRBD2 matching over 9 bases. The CDR3 has 21 amino acids. Germline V lookup: CDR1 SGHVS, CDR2 FQNEAQ. V shed 1 base and J 3 bases; nucleotides not matched to a gene: 22. CDR3 sequence: CASSLVVMLGLAYGRCYEQYF. The CDR3 region has the DNA TGTGCCAGCAGCTTAGTAGTGATGCTGGGACTAGCCTATGGAAGGTGCTACGAGCAGTACTTC.

This clone was seen once. The chain uses TRBV19 and TRBJ2-5, with TRBD2 identical over 9 bases. Germline loops: CDR1 LNHDA, CDR2 SQIVND (reference sequence). Trimming cost V 5 bases and J 7 bases; bases outside gene matches: 2. The CDR3 totals 12 residues. CDR3 region: CASSPSGATQYF. The CDR3 region has the DNA TGTGCCAGTAGTCCTAGCGGGGCGACCCAGTACTTC.

The gene calls are TRBV7-6 and TRBJ2-5; possibly TRBD1 or TRBD2 for D (5 bases each). The CDR3 length is 15 residues. Trimming stripped 4 bases from V and 2 bases from J, with 14 bases between. Germline CDR1 reads SGHVS; CDR2 reads FNYEAQ. The CDR3: CASSYGAVPQETQYF. The CDR3 DNA is TGTGCCAGCAGCTACGGGGCGGTCCCACAAGAGACCCAGTACTTC. Filled out from reference TRBV7-6 and TRBJ2-5, the complete variable domain reads GAGVSQSPRYKVTKRGQDVALRCDPISGHVSLYWYRQALGQGPEFLTYFNYEAQQDKSGLPNDRFSAERPEGSISTLTIQRTEQRDSAMYRCASSYGAVPQETQYFGPGTRLLVL.

The rearrangement links TRBV2 to TRBJ1-5, with TRBD1 matching over 8 bases. CDR1 and CDR2 from the germline V gene are SNHLY and FYNNEI. J lost 1 base, V lost 6 bases, and 5 bases had no gene match. The CDR3 length is 15 residues. This CDR3 reads CASRRDRGSNQPQHF. The DNA of the CDR3 is TGTGCCAGCAGACGCGACAGGGGAAGCAATCAGCCCCAGCATTTT.

This chain connects TRBV28 to TRBJ1-2; no reliable D call. Trimming removed 2 bases from V and 2 bases from J, with 12 bases in between. CDR3 size: 15 residues. The germline gives CDR1 MDHEN, CDR2 SYDVKM. The CDR3 coding sequence is TGTGCCAGCAGTTTAGGACGCGGTGCCAACTATGGCTACACCTTC. Its protein product is CASSLGRGANYGYTF.

This chain uses TRBV14 with TRBJ2-5; possibly TRBD1 or TRBD2 for D (5 bases each). The CDR3 runs to 15 residues. CDR1 is SGHDN and CDR2 is FVKESK in the germline V gene. Deletions cut 4 bases from V and 0 bases from J, with 12 bases between. The CDR3: CASSRPGAYQETQYF. As DNA, the CDR3 is TGTGCCAGCAGCCGTCCCGGGGCTTACCAAGAGACCCAGTACTTC.

In nucleotides, the CDR3 is TGTGCCAGCACCGCGCGGGGCTCCTACAATGAGCAGTTCTTC. This encodes CASTARGSYNEQFF. The gene calls are TRBV6-6 and TRBJ2-1; weak D call: TRBD2 (6 bases). Per germline, CDR1 MNHNY and CDR2 SVGAGI (reference sequence). The CDR3 extends over 14 amino acids. V was clipped by 7 bases and J by 0 bases, with 10 bases between them.

The genes are TRBV6-5 and TRBJ1-2; D uncertain. Trimming took 4 bases from V and 5 from J, leaving 14 bases between them. This CDR3 comprises 14 residues. Per germline, CDR1 MNHEY and CDR2 SVGAGI. CDR3 nucleotides: TGTGCCAGCAGTTCGGGTTTCGTGCGTTATGGCTACACCTTC. Translated: CASSSGFVRYGYTF.

This clone came up many times. This rearrangement joins TRBV6-6 to TRBJ2-2; a possible D gene is TRBD1 (6 bases). This CDR3 is built from 14 residues. The V and J ends lost 8 bases and 1 base respectively, with 11 bases between them. Per the germline V gene, CDR1 is MNHNY and CDR2 is SVGAGI (reference sequence). The CDR3 loop is CASVRTENTGELFF. As DNA, the CDR3 is TGTGCCAGCGTAAGGACAGAGAACACCGGGGAGCTGTTTTTT.

This sequence joins TRBV10-3 and TRBJ1-5; D possibly corresponds to TRBD1 (5 bases). This CDR3 is 17 amino acids long. V was pared by 3 bases and J by 0 bases, with 15 bases between. Germline values: CDR1 ENHRY, CDR2 SYGVKD. CDR3 in amino acids: CAISDVSAGYSNQPQHF. The CDR3 DNA reads as TGTGCCATCAGTGACGTCTCGGCAGGGTATAGCAATCAGCCCCAGCATTTT.

The gene calls are TRBV2 and TRBJ2-6, with TRBD1 identical over 11 bases. The germline CDR1 and CDR2 sequences are SNHLY and FYNNEI. The CDR3 contains 18 residues. Unmatched junction bases numbered 7, after V lost 2 bases and J lost 4 bases. The CDR3 nucleotides read TGTGCCAGCAGTGAATTTTGGACAGGGGGCGCCGGGGCCAACGTCCTGACTTTC. This sequence encodes CASSEFWTGGAGANVLTF.

V and J are TRBV5-1 and TRBJ2-7; TRBD1 agrees at 7 bases. Germline lookup yields CDR1 SGHRS and CDR2 YFSETQ. J gave up 3 bases and V 0 bases, and 3 bases lay outside the gene matches. This CDR3 contains 14 residues. The DNA of the CDR3 is TGCGCCAGCAGCTTGGAAGGGGGCCTCTACGAGCAGTACTTC. Translated, it gives CASSLEGGLYEQYF.

The gene calls are TRBV29-1 and TRBJ1-2; TRBD1 agrees at 7 bases. CDR1 is SQVTM, CDR2 ANQGSEA, per germline. The length of the CDR3 is 12 residues. J gave up 4 bases and V 5 bases, and 4 bases lay outside the gene matches. The CDR3 sequence is CSVQGGSYGYTF. CDR3 bases: TGCAGCGTTCAGGGGGGTAGCTATGGCTACACCTTC.

The chain combines TRBV7-3 with TRBJ2-5; perhaps D is TRBD1 or TRBD2 (5 bases each). V gave up 3 bases and J gave up 4 bases, with 15 bases separating them. The CDR3 covers 15 residues. Germline CDR1 and CDR2: SGHTA and FQGTGA. The CDR3 is CASSFSGTRGETQYF. The CDR3 bases are TGTGCCAGCAGCTTCTCCGGGACCCGAGGAGAGACCCAGTACTTC.

The chain employs TRBV5-1 and TRBJ2-7; tentative D call: TRBD1 (6 bases). V lost 0 bases to trimming and J lost 2 bases, with 9 bases between them. CDR1 is SGHRS and CDR2 is YFSETQ in the germline V gene. CDR3 length: 14 residues. CDR3 DNA: TGCGCCAGCAGCTTGGGGACAGATACCTACGAGCAGTACTTC. This sequence encodes CASSLGTDTYEQYF.